These T cell receptor beta chains were read from a single sample in a study of shared clonotypes between healthy human individuals. Sequencing used immunoSEQ multiplex PCR; TCRdb keeps in-frame clones, though not all of them. Here the sample spans 950,000 to 1,100,000 clones, 60% to 80% being singletons. Sequences were obtained from memory CD4+ T cells sorted from blood. Receptors originate from a man in his late teens or twenties in good health. Each CDR3 is given with its conserved first and last residue. The D gene is left open where the match is weak. The size of a clone is reported for some rows only, either as once, few or many, or as a class for expanded clones.

v_gene	j_gene	d_gene	abundance	CDR3nt	CDR3aa
TRBV5-6	TRBJ2-7	TRBD2	few	TGTGCCAGCAGCGGGTATAGCGGGAGGGAAATATGGTACGAGCAGTACTTC	CASSGYSGREIWYEQYF
TRBV2	TRBJ1-1	.	.	TGTGCCAGCAGTGTGCGGGAGGTGAACACTGAAGCTTTCTTT	CASSVREVNTEAFF
TRBV5-1	TRBJ2-1	TRBD1	.	TGCGCCAGCAGCTTGGCCGGACAGGGGACATACAATGAGCAGTTCTTC	CASSLAGQGTYNEQFF
TRBV30	TRBJ1-1	.	.	TGTGCAGTTGCTGGGGGGGCGAGCACTGAAGCTTTCTTT	CAVAGGASTEAFF
TRBV30	TRBJ2-5	.	once	TGTGCCTGGAGTGACACGACTGTATGGGAGACCCAGTACTTC	CAWSDTTVWETQYF
TRBV5-1	TRBJ1-3	TRBD1	.	TGCGCCAGCAGCTACAGGGGGAACTCTGGAAACACCATATATTTT	CASSYRGNSGNTIYF
TRBV19	TRBJ1-5	TRBD1	.	TGTGCCAGTAGTATTCAGAGACAGGGGGCGGAAGGGCCCCAGCATTTT	CASSIQRQGAEGPQHF
TRBV29-1	TRBJ1-1	.	few	TGCAGCGTTGCCCTTTACACTGAAGCTTTCTTT	CSVALYTEAFF
TRBV9	TRBJ1-3	TRBD1	.	TGTGCCAGCAGCGTAGGAGGGACAGGGACTGGAAACACCATATATTTT	CASSVGGTGTGNTIYF
TRBV28	TRBJ1-2	.	.	TGTGCCAGCAGTCCCCGGTTCGGGTCCAGCTATGGCTACACCTTC	CASSPRFGSSYGYTF
TRBV7-2	TRBJ2-7	.	few	TGTGCCAGCAGCTTAATTTCTGGGGATCCCTACGAGCAGTACTTC	CASSLISGDPYEQYF
TRBV5-1	TRBJ2-2	TRBD1	few	TGCGCCAGCAGCTTACAGGGGGCACCCGGGGAGCTGTTTTTT	CASSLQGAPGELFF
TRBV28	TRBJ2-6	TRBD1	.	TGTGCCAGCAGTTTAGGACAGGGGGGGTCCAACGTCCTGACTTTC	CASSLGQGGSNVLTF
TRBV18	TRBJ1-5	.	.	TGTGCCAGCTCACCCCGGGCAGGGCCCAATCAGCCCCAGCATTTT	CASSPRAGPNQPQHF
TRBV20-1	TRBJ2-7	.	once	TGCAGTGTTCGACAGACCTACGAGCAGTACTTC	CSVRQTYEQYF
TRBV29-1	TRBJ1-3	.	.	TGCAGCGTTGAGAGCGGGAACACCATATATTTT	CSVESGNTIYF
TRBV30	TRBJ2-1	TRBD1	.	TGTGCCTGGGGGCAGGGGGACTACAATGAGCAGTTCTTC	CAWGQGDYNEQFF
TRBV2	TRBJ1-4	.	.	TGTGCCAGCAGGGAGACAGGAACTAATGAAAAACTGTTTTTT	CASRETGTNEKLFF
TRBV7-9	TRBJ1-4	.	.	TGTGCCAGCAGCCCACAGGGTTTCCAGGCAACTAATGAAAAACTGTTTTTT	CASSPQGFQATNEKLFF
TRBV10-2	TRBJ1-1	TRBD1	.	TGCGCCAGCAGAGACCCCGGGACAGGGCTACATGAAGCTTTCTTT	CASRDPGTGLHEAFF
TRBV9	TRBJ1-3	.	once	TGTGCCAGCAGCGCCCCCGGGACGCTCGGAAACACCATATATTTT	CASSAPGTLGNTIYF
TRBV7-8	TRBJ2-7	.	few	TGTGCCAGCAGCTTAGCGTACTCAACTGTTTCATCCTACGAGCAGTACTTC	CASSLAYSTVSSYEQYF
TRBV30	TRBJ1-6	.	.	TGTGCCTGGACGGGCAGGGGACGGTCACCCCTCCACTTT	CAWTGRGRSPLHF
TRBV7-9	TRBJ2-3	.	.	TGTGCCAGCAGCTTCCCAGGACCGTCCACAGATACGCAGTATTTT	CASSFPGPSTDTQYF
TRBV5-1	TRBJ1-5	.	few	TGCGCCAGCAGCTTACGGTGGGGTCAGCCCCAGCATTTT	CASSLRWGQPQHF
TRBV6-1	TRBJ2-5	.	.	TGTGCCAGCAGTGAAGCGGGGAGTGAGAGCGAGACCCAGTACTTC	CASSEAGSESETQYF
TRBV15	TRBJ2-6	.	.	TGTGCCACCAGCGCGCCTTCTGGGGCCAACGTCCTGACTTTC	CATSAPSGANVLTF
TRBV19	TRBJ1-2	.	once	TGTGCCAGTAGTATACGGGGGACTGGCTACACCTTC	CASSIRGTGYTF
TRBV18	TRBJ2-2	.	.	TGTGCCAGCTCACGGGACGGCCTTACGAACACCGGGGAGCTGTTTTTT	CASSRDGLTNTGELFF
TRBV7-2	TRBJ1-2	TRBD1	.	TGTGCCAGCAGCTTCACCGGACAGGGTGGATATGGCTACACCTTC	CASSFTGQGGYGYTF
TRBV5-1	TRBJ2-7	.	.	TGCGCCAGCAGCTTGGTAGGGTGGGACGAGCAGTACTTC	CASSLVGWDEQYF
TRBV6-4	TRBJ2-1	.	many	TGTGCCAGCAGTGACTCGAACGGCCACAATGAGCAGTTCTTC	CASSDSNGHNEQFF
TRBV27	TRBJ1-6	TRBD1	.	TGTGCCAGCACCTTTACCGACAGGGGGAATTCACCCCTCCACTTT	CASTFTDRGNSPLHF
TRBV12-5	TRBJ2-7	TRBD1	.	TGTGCTAGTGGTTGGGGTGGACAGGGGGCTGGAGAGCAGTACTTC	CASGWGGQGAGEQYF
TRBV11-2	TRBJ1-6	.	once	TGTGCCAGCAGCTTAGAACCCCAACATAATTCACCCCTCCACTTT	CASSLEPQHNSPLHF
TRBV28	TRBJ1-5	TRBD1	once	TGTGCCAGCAGGGGTGCGACAGGGGAGGGTCAGCCCCAGCATTTT	CASRGATGEGQPQHF
TRBV30	TRBJ2-7	TRBD1	.	TGTGCCTGGAGTAATAAGGGGGCTTGGTACTTC	CAWSNKGAWYF
TRBV28	TRBJ1-1	.	.	TGTGCCAGCAGTCCCCCCCGAGCGAACACTGAAGCTTTCTTT	CASSPPRANTEAFF
TRBV29-1	TRBJ2-5	TRBD1	.	TGCAGCGTTCCCGGGACAGGGTTAGGAGAGACCCAGTACTTC	CSVPGTGLGETQYF
TRBV15	TRBJ1-5	.	.	TGTGCCACCAGCAGAGATGGGAGGGGCAATCAGCCCCAGCATTTT	CATSRDGRGNQPQHF
TRBV20-1	TRBJ1-2	.	few	TGCAGTGCCCCAGGGGAATTCGGCTACACCTTC	CSAPGEFGYTF
TRBV21-1	TRBJ1-1	.	few	TGTGCCAGCAGCGACCCCGGGACCTTAAACACTGAAGCTTTCTTT	CASSDPGTLNTEAFF